This TCR beta chain was recovered during a study of cytomegalovirus exposure and HLA in healthy donors. As regards this clone: No antigen is known for it.

The CDR3 length is 15 residues. The J segment lost 6 bases and the V segment lost 4 bases, leaving 10 bases of the junction unmatched. CDR1 is MNHEY and CDR2 is SMNVEV in the germline V gene (reference sequence). With 60 Vbeta and 13 Jbeta primers, the PCR was carried out. Clones were sequenced by immunoSEQ multiplex PCR, and TCRdb holds only the in-frame ones, with some missing. The sample has tens of thousands of clones; more than 70% are singletons. Study-wide results and limits: V segments that were indistinguishable, TRBV6-2 and TRBV6-3 among them, were omitted from analysis.

The rearrangement joins TRBV27 to TRBJ1-2, with 8 bases matching TRBD1. Material for sequencing was PBMCs. This TCR was recovered from a woman under 30 in good health and CMV-seronegative. The CDR3 reads CASSSAPTGVNGYTF. The DNA for the CDR3 is TGTGCCAGCAGTTCGGCCCCGACAGGGGTTAATGGCTACACCTTC.